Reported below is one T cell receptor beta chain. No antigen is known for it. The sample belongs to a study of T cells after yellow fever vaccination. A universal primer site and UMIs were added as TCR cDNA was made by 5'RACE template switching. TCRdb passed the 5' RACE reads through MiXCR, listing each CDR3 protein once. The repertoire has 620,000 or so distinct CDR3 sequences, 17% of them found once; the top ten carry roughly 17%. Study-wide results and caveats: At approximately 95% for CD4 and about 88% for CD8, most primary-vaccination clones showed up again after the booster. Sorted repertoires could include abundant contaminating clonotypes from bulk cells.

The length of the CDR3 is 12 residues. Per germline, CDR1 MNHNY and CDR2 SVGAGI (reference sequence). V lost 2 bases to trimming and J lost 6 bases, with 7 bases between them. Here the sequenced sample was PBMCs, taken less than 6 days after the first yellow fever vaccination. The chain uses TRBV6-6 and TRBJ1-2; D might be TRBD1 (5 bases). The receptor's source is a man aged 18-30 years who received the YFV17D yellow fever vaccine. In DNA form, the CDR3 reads TGTGCCAGCAGTTACGGGGCGAATGGCTACACCTTC. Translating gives CASSYGANGYTF.